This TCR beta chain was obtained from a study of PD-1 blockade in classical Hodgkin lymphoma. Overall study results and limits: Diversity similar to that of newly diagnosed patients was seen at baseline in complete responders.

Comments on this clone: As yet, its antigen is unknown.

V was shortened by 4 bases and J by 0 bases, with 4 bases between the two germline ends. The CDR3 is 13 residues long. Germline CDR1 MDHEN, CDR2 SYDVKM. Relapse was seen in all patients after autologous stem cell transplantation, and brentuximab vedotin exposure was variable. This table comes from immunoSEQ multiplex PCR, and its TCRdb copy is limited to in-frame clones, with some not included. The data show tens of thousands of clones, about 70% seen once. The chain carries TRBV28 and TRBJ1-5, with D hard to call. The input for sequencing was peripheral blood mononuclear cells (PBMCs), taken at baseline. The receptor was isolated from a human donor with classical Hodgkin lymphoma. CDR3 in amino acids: CASSSYSNQPQHF. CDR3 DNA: TGTGCCAGCAGTTCATATAGCAATCAGCCCCAGCATTTT.